The 20 T cell receptor beta chains presented below share a single source sample, sequenced in a study of regulatory T cells in long-lasting Graves disease. Building the TCR beta libraries relied on iRepertoire HTBI primers, and CDR3 regions underwent Arm-PCR. TCRdb ran MiXCR on the multiplex PCR reads and lists one entry per CDR3 protein. Among some 490,000 distinct CDR3 sequences, 12% were seen once, and the ten largest hold about 8.3%. The time point here: newly diagnosed GD, antithyroid drugs for less than 3 months. Isolated PBMC RNA provided the starting material for the TCR library. Another study also made use of these data, one on T cells in Graves' hyperthyroidism and ophthalmopathy.

The material was peripheral blood mononuclear cells (PBMCs), obtained at new diagnosis, from a patient treated with antithyroid drugs. These receptors were taken from a woman in her 30s with Graves disease.

This clonotype was counted many times. The V call is TRBV2, the J call TRBJ2-1; D is ambiguous. V was shortened by 5 bases and J by 5 bases, with 16 bases between the two germline ends. Looked up from germline, CDR1 is SNHLY and CDR2 is FYNNEI. The CDR3 is 15 amino acids. In DNA form, the CDR3 reads TGTGCCAGCAGTACCTGGACCTCGGAACACAATGAGCAGTTCTTC. It yields the protein CASSTWTSEHNEQFF.

This clonotype came up a few times. This chain uses TRBV6-1 with TRBJ2-7; possible D gene TRBD2, 6 bases. V was cut by 2 bases and J by 5 bases, with 16 bases left in between. CDR1 is MNHNS, CDR2 SASEGT, per germline. The CDR3 totals 15 residues. The CDR3 coding sequence is TGTGCCAGCAGTGAAATGGTGGAGGGCCCAAACGAGCAGTACTTC. The encoded protein is CASSEMVEGPNEQYF.

Ten or more counts support this clonotype. The chain is built from TRBV2 and TRBJ2-7; no clear D gene. The CDR3 covers 10 residues. The V gene's germline CDR1 is SNHLY and CDR2 FYNNEI. Deletions cut 5 bases from V and 3 bases from J, with 2 bases between. The CDR3 DNA is TGTGCCAGCAGTTTCTACGAGCAGTACTTC. Its protein is CASSFYEQYF.

This sequence joins TRBV18 and TRBJ1-3; 8 positions match TRBD1. This CDR3 is built from 15 residues. Per germline, CDR1 KGHSH and CDR2 LQKENI. V lost 3 bases to trimming and J lost 4 bases; unmatched junction nucleotides: 5. Written as DNA, the CDR3 is TGTGCCAGCTCACCCCCAGGGGGCGTCGGAAACACCATATATTTT. Protein sequence: CASSPPGGVGNTIYF.

V is TRBV29-1 and J is TRBJ2-7; 10 bases match TRBD2. Germline assignment: CDR1 SQVTM and CDR2 ANQGSEA. Germline trimming cut 5 bases from V and 4 bases from J; bases unmatched to any gene: 5. The CDR3 is 13 amino acids. CDR3 protein: CSVLAGGAYEQYF. The CDR3 DNA reads TGCAGCGTTTTAGCGGGGGGCGCATACGAGCAGTACTTC.

Many counts were recorded for this clonotype. V gene TRBV28 combines with J gene TRBJ2-7, with 7 bases that match TRBD2. The J segment lost 1 base and the V segment lost 6 bases, leaving 6 bases of the junction unmatched. CDR3 size: 14 residues. Looked up from germline, CDR1 is MDHEN and CDR2 is SYDVKM. CDR3 loop: CASSITGGSYEQYF. The CDR3 DNA is TGTGCCAGCAGCATAACGGGAGGATCCTACGAGCAGTACTTC.

This clonotype appeared many times. The rearrangement links TRBV30 to TRBJ1-6; no firm D call. This CDR3 region has 15 residues. CDR1 and CDR2 (germline): GTSNPN, SVGIG (reference sequence). The germline V and J ends were trimmed by 0 bases and 7 bases, with 13 bases remaining between them. As DNA, the CDR3 is TGTGCCTGGAGTGTATTCATGCCCGGGAATTCACCCCTCCACTTT. This sequence encodes CAWSVFMPGNSPLHF.

This clonotype was seen ten or more times. CDR3 DNA: TGTGCCAGCGGGCACCCGGGACAGTCCTACGAGCAGTACTTC. It codes for CASGHPGQSYEQYF. The J gene is TRBJ2-7, the V gene TRBV27; the match to TRBD1 covers 7 bases. This CDR3 has 14 residues. V was pared by 8 bases and J by 1 base, with 8 bases of the junction left unmatched. Germline V CDR1 and CDR2: MNHEY, SMNVEV (reference sequence).

This clonotype was observed many times. The rearrangement joins TRBV20-1 to TRBJ2-1; 9 nucleotides agree with TRBD1. Looked up from germline, CDR1 is DFQATT and CDR2 is SNEGSKA (reference sequence). The length of the CDR3 is 16 residues. V dropped 6 bases and J dropped 7; count of bases not matched to a gene: 16. The CDR3 DNA sequence: TGCAGTGCCGAGTCGGGGGACAGGGCACTGGTAAATGAGCAGTTCTTC. Amino acids: CSAESGDRALVNEQFF.

This clonotype was seen more than once but under ten times. This sequence joins TRBV18 and TRBJ2-3; possibly TRBD1 for D (5 bases). The V end was cut by 2 bases, the J end by 4 bases, with 25 bases between. From germline, CDR1 is KGHSH and CDR2 LQKENI. The CDR3 extends over 19 amino acids. DNA of the CDR3: TGTGCCAGCTCACCAACCCCCTTACTCCCAGGGTCGGATGCAGATACGCAGTATTTT. Its protein is CASSPTPLLPGSDADTQYF.

This clonotype appeared many times. This rearrangement joins TRBV10-2 to TRBJ2-2; 13 bases line up with TRBD2. Trimming cost V 6 bases and J 3 bases; bases outside gene matches: 4. From germline, CDR1 is WSHSY and CDR2 SAAADI. The CDR3 runs 16 residues. The DNA of the CDR3 is TGCGCCAGCAGACTAGCGGGAGGGTTGTACACCGGGGAGCTGTTTTTT. This encodes CASRLAGGLYTGELFF.

This clonotype was seen ten or more times. The chain joins TRBV5-1 to TRBJ2-7; 7 positions agree with TRBD1. This CDR3 comprises 14 residues. Per the germline V gene, CDR1 is SGHRS and CDR2 is YFSETQ. Trimming cost V 0 bases and J 2 bases; bases outside gene matches: 2. CDR3 loop: CASSLGDSPYEQYF. The CDR3 DNA follows: TGCGCCAGCAGCTTGGGGGACAGTCCCTACGAGCAGTACTTC.

The sample holds a few counts of this clonotype. A much bigger clone sits one base away, suggesting this may be a read error. The rearrangement links TRBV3-1 to TRBJ2-1; D call uncertain. The CDR3 has 13 amino acids. Germline CDR1 LGHDT, CDR2 YNNKEL (reference sequence). For the CDR3, the DNA is TGTGCCAGCAGCCAATATTACAACAATGAGCAGCTCTTC. Protein product: CASSQYYNNEQLF.

Ten or more counts support this clonotype. This chain's CDR3 is CASSPSGGAGEAFF. CDR3 bases: TGTGCCAGCAGCCCTAGTGGGGGGGCAGGCGAAGCTTTCTTT. This chain connects TRBV12-3 or TRBV12-4 to TRBJ1-1; tentatively, D is TRBD1 (6 bases). Between the trimmed V and J ends, which lost 6 bases and 8 bases, there was a span of 19 bases. The CDR3 has 14 amino acids.

In this sample, this clonotype turned up many times. For the CDR3, the DNA is TGTGCCAGCAGCCACTGGATGACCTCCCTTATGGATGAGCAGTTCTTC. Encoded protein: CASSHWMTSLMDEQFF. The genes are TRBV11-2 and TRBJ2-1; D unclear. Germline V gene sequence: CDR1 SGHAT, CDR2 FQNNGV. The CDR3 has 16 residues. V was cut by 5 bases and J by 8 bases, with 22 bases left in between.

Ten or more counts support this clonotype. The V gene is TRBV28, the J gene TRBJ2-1; TRBD2 agrees at 12 bases. CDR3 length: 18 residues. CDR1 and CDR2 (germline): MDHEN, SYDVKM. J lost 2 bases, V lost 0 bases, and 5 bases had no gene match. CDR3 nucleotides: TGTGCCAGCAGTTTATGGCTAGCGGGAGGGCCCACCTACAATGAGCAGTTCTTC. Its translation is CASSLWLAGGPTYNEQFF.

This clonotype has a count of ten or more. The chain links TRBV6-1 to TRBJ1-5; D is perhaps TRBD1 (5 bases). Germline V gives CDR1 MNHNS, CDR2 SASEGT. The length of the CDR3 is 15 residues. Trimming cost V 2 bases and J 7 bases, with 15 bases left between them. CDR3 region: CASSENPGIGQPQHF. The CDR3 DNA reads TGTGCCAGCAGTGAAAACCCAGGGATAGGCCAGCCCCAGCATTTT.

This clonotype showed up just a few times. The chain combines TRBV25-1 with TRBJ1-1; the D is unclear. V shed 8 bases and J shed 1 base, with 14 bases lying between them. This CDR3 comprises 14 residues. Germline assignment: CDR1 MGHDK and CDR2 SYGVNS. The CDR3, as DNA: TGTGCCAGCCTCCCGCCTGGAGGGAACACTGAAGCTTTCTTT. It translates to CASLPPGGNTEAFF.

This clonotype was recorded at least ten times. The chain is built from TRBV13 and TRBJ2-3; no clear D gene. CDR3 length: 15 residues. Germline V CDR1 and CDR2: PRHDT, FYEKMQ (reference sequence). Between the trimmed V and J ends, which lost 6 bases and 2 bases, there was a span of 15 bases. The DNA of the CDR3 is TGTGCCAGCAGTCCCGAGAGTGGATTCACAGATACGCAGTATTTT. Translation gives CASSPESGFTDTQYF.

Many counts were recorded for this clonotype. CDR3 DNA sequence: TGTGCCAGCAGCTTAGTCGGCAGGGGAGAGACCCAGTACTTC. Protein: CASSLVGRGETQYF. This sequence joins TRBV7-9 and TRBJ2-5, with D possibly matching TRBD1 (6 bases). V was cut by 1 base and J by 4 bases, with 10 bases left in between. The CDR3 covers 14 residues. Germline-derived CDR1 and CDR2 are SEHNR and FQNEAQ (reference sequence).